The rows below give T cell receptor beta chains drawn from one sample of a study of blood T cell repertoires in COVID-19. The assay was immunoSEQ multiplex PCR, and TCRdb's table has in-frame clones only and misses some. The profile shows some 200,000 clones, about nine tenths of them singletons. Sample: PBMCs or T cells enriched from blood (not recorded which). The receptor source for this set is a woman younger than 45 who had recovered from COVID-19. The CDR3 runs from the conserved cysteine through the conserved F or W. Fields, in order: clone size, J gene, D gene, V gene, CDR3 protein, CDR3 DNA. D genes are given only for firm matches. For some rows the clone size is stated as once, few or many, or as a class when expanded; others skip it.

size: .
J: TRBJ1-2
D: .
V: TRBV19
CDR3: CASSQLTGSYGYTF
DNA: TGTGCCAGTAGTCAACTCACAGGGAGCTATGGCTACACCTTC

size: .
J: TRBJ1-5
D: .
V: TRBV7-9
CDR3: CASSSDSTFTNQPQHF
DNA: TGTGCCAGCAGCTCAGACAGCACTTTCACCAATCAGCCCCAGCATTTT

size: many
J: TRBJ1-2
D: .
V: TRBV7-9
CDR3: CASSPAEHTYGYTF
DNA: TGTGCCAGCAGCCCAGCGGAGCACACTTATGGCTACACCTTC

size: .
J: TRBJ1-4
D: .
V: TRBV7-2
CDR3: CASSQDRPVQTEKLFF
DNA: TGTGCCAGCAGCCAAGACAGGCCGGTCCAAACCGAAAAACTGTTTTTT

size: .
J: TRBJ1-3
D: TRBD1
V: TRBV29-1
CDR3: CSATVTGDSGNTIYF
DNA: TGCAGCGCCACAGTTACAGGGGACTCTGGAAACACCATATATTTT

size: .
J: TRBJ1-2
D: .
V: TRBV2
CDR3: CASKTGMGLNYGYTF
DNA: TGTGCCAGCAAGACGGGGATGGGATTAAACTATGGCTACACCTTC

size: once
J: TRBJ2-7
D: .
V: TRBV5-4
CDR3: CASSFGENEQYF
DNA: TGTGCCAGCAGCTTCGGGGAAAACGAGCAGTACTTC

size: .
J: TRBJ1-2
D: .
V: TRBV6-5
CDR3: CASSYSMTSSGYTF
DNA: TGTGCCAGCAGTTACTCAATGACATCCAGCGGCTACACCTTC

size: .
J: TRBJ2-3
D: .
V: TRBV10-3
CDR3: CAISEGLNTDTQYF
DNA: TGTGCCATCAGTGAGGGGCTCAACACAGATACGCAGTATTTT

size: .
J: TRBJ1-2
D: .
V: TRBV5-1
CDR3: CASSRTVSQYYGYTF
DNA: TGCGCCAGCAGCCGGACAGTCTCACAATACTATGGCTACACCTTC

size: .
J: TRBJ1-4
D: .
V: TRBV14
CDR3: CASSAGQTEKLFF
DNA: TGTGCCAGCAGCGCAGGACAGACTGAAAAACTGTTTTTT

size: .
J: TRBJ1-3
D: .
V: TRBV18
CDR3: CASSPGPIQPGNTIYF
DNA: TGTGCCAGCTCACCAGGGCCCATCCAACCTGGAAACACCATATATTTT

size: .
J: TRBJ2-2
D: .
V: TRBV3-1/TRBV3-2
CDR3: CASRSRGTGELFF
DNA: TGTGCCAGCCGCTCCAGGGGAACCGGGGAGCTGTTTTTT

size: .
J: TRBJ1-2
D: TRBD1
V: TRBV7-3
CDR3: CASSLGTGKGYTF
DNA: TGTGCCAGCAGCTTAGGGACAGGGAAAGGCTACACCTTC

size: .
J: TRBJ1-3
D: .
V: TRBV29-1
CDR3: CSVEFVSGNTIYF
DNA: TGCAGCGTTGAATTTGTATCGGGAAACACCATATATTTT

size: .
J: TRBJ1-1
D: .
V: TRBV6-2/TRBV6-3
CDR3: CASSYSSGLSAFF
DNA: TGTGCCAGCAGTTACTCCTCAGGGCTTTCAGCTTTCTTT

size: .
J: TRBJ2-7
D: TRBD1
V: TRBV27
CDR3: CASSLRTGSYEQYF
DNA: TGTGCCAGCAGTTTACGGACAGGATCCTACGAGCAGTACTTC

size: .
J: TRBJ2-1
D: TRBD2
V: TRBV2
CDR3: CASRGLAGGNEQFF
DNA: TGTGCCAGCAGGGGACTAGCGGGGGGAAATGAGCAGTTCTTC

size: .
J: TRBJ1-1
D: TRBD1
V: TRBV7-2
CDR3: CASSPTGVNTEAFF
DNA: TGTGCCAGCAGCCCGACAGGGGTGAACACTGAAGCTTTCTTT

size: .
J: TRBJ1-2
D: TRBD1
V: TRBV9
CDR3: CASSVARDRVYGYTF
DNA: TGTGCCAGCAGCGTCGCTCGGGACAGGGTTTATGGCTACACCTTC

size: .
J: TRBJ1-1
D: .
V: TRBV7-3
CDR3: CASRDSLNTEAFF
DNA: TGTGCCAGCAGGGACAGCCTGAACACTGAAGCTTTCTTT

size: .
J: TRBJ1-3
D: TRBD1
V: TRBV2
CDR3: CASTETGVGNTIYF
DNA: TGTGCCAGCACTGAGACAGGGGTTGGAAACACCATATATTTT

size: .
J: TRBJ1-2
D: TRBD1
V: TRBV7-2
CDR3: CASNLARGEYGYTF
DNA: TGTGCCAGCAACCTTGCCAGGGGGGAATATGGCTACACCTTC

size: .
J: TRBJ1-1
D: .
V: TRBV6-5
CDR3: CASSYSRRSTEAFF
DNA: TGTGCCAGCAGTTACTCCCGGCGGTCCACTGAAGCTTTCTTT

size: .
J: TRBJ2-7
D: TRBD1
V: TRBV19
CDR3: CASSMLRTGGLDEQYF
DNA: TGTGCCAGTAGTATGCTACGGACAGGGGGCCTGGACGAGCAGTACTTC

size: .
J: TRBJ1-2
D: .
V: TRBV27
CDR3: CASSRKRYRDNYGYTF
DNA: TGTGCCAGCAGTCGAAAACGGTACAGGGATAACTATGGCTACACCTTC

size: .
J: TRBJ1-1
D: .
V: TRBV10-2
CDR3: CASSDGPEAFF
DNA: TGCGCCAGCAGTGATGGGCCTGAAGCTTTCTTT

size: .
J: TRBJ1-1
D: .
V: TRBV11-2
CDR3: CASSLQGGTEAFF
DNA: TGTGCCAGCAGCTTACAGGGTGGGACTGAAGCTTTCTTT

size: .
J: TRBJ2-2
D: .
V: TRBV27
CDR3: CASSLGQGYTGELFF
DNA: TGTGCCAGCAGCTTAGGGCAGGGTTACACCGGGGAGCTGTTTTTT

size: .
J: TRBJ2-5
D: .
V: TRBV11-3
CDR3: CASSLVYSETQYF
DNA: TGTGCCAGCAGCTTAGTGTATTCAGAGACCCAGTACTTC

size: .
J: TRBJ2-3
D: .
V: TRBV6-5
CDR3: CASSYSRLDKDTQYF
DNA: TGTGCCAGCAGTTACTCGAGGCTAGATAAAGATACGCAGTATTTT